These T cell receptor beta chains were read from a single sample in a study of shared clonotypes between healthy human individuals. The assay was immunoSEQ multiplex PCR, and TCRdb's table has in-frame clones only and misses some. The sample has 800,000 or so clones; 95% to 97% are singletons. Material: naive CD8+ T cells sorted from blood. The receptors were gathered from a man aged 25 to 40 in good health. CDR3s include the opening cysteine and the closing phenylalanine or tryptophan. The D gene is left open where the match is weak. Part of the rows lack a size; the others show once, few, many or a class for expanded clones.

DNA | CDR3 | size | D | J | length | V
TGTGCCAGTAGGGCGACAGAGAATAGCAATCAGCCCCAGCATTTT | CASRATENSNQPQHF | NA | NA | TRBJ1-5 | 15 | TRBV19
TGTGCCAGCAGCAAAATCCGAGACGTGGGGCACGGCGGGTACAATGAGCAGTTCTTC | CASSKIRDVGHGGYNEQFF | NA | NA | TRBJ2-1 | 19 | TRBV11-2
TGTGCCAGCAGCTCTAGCCTCGACAGGGGAAATTACAATGAGCAGTTCTTC | CASSSSLDRGNYNEQFF | NA | TRBD1 | TRBJ2-1 | 17 | TRBV7-8
TGTGCCAGCAGCTGGGACGGATACAATGAGCAGTTCTTC | CASSWDGYNEQFF | NA | NA | TRBJ2-1 | 13 | TRBV7-6
TGTGCCAGCAGTACGGGGGACTACAATGAGCAGTTCTTC | CASSTGDYNEQFF | NA | NA | TRBJ2-1 | 13 | TRBV5-4
TGTGCCAGCAGCTTATATTCGGGAGGAGGTGGTGATGAGCAGTTCTTC | CASSLYSGGGGDEQFF | NA | TRBD2 | TRBJ2-1 | 16 | TRBV7-7
TGTGCCAGCAGCTTGTCAGGGGGCCCCTACGAGCAGTACTTC | CASSLSGGPYEQYF | NA | TRBD1 | TRBJ2-7 | 14 | TRBV7-9
TGTGCCAGCAGCCCCGATCAGGGTAGCAATCAGCCCCAGCATTTT | CASSPDQGSNQPQHF | NA | NA | TRBJ1-5 | 15 | TRBV27
TGTGCCAGCGGTTACACTAACTATGGCTACACCTTC | CASGYTNYGYTF | NA | NA | TRBJ1-2 | 12 | TRBV27
TGTGCCAGCAGTTACGCTCTAGGGGGCTCCTACGAGCAGTACTTC | CASSYALGGSYEQYF | NA | NA | TRBJ2-7 | 15 | TRBV6-6
TGTGCCAGTAGTATAGATCGATCCGTAAGCGGGCCGGACAATGAGCAGTTCTTC | CASSIDRSVSGPDNEQFF | NA | NA | TRBJ2-1 | 18 | TRBV19
TGTGCCAGCAGCCAAGTTCAACAGGGGATGCTTGGTTCGGAGGTCAAGGGCCTTTATGGCTACACCTTC | CASSQVQQGMLGSEVKGLYGYTF | once | TRBD1 | TRBJ1-2 | 23 | TRBV14
TGTGCCAGCAGTGTAATCAACAGGTTTGAGACCCAGTACTTC | CASSVINRFETQYF | NA | NA | TRBJ2-5 | 14 | TRBV25-1
TGTGCCAGCTCTCCTTCGGGGTCCTACAATGAGCAGTTCTTC | CASSPSGSYNEQFF | NA | NA | TRBJ2-1 | 14 | TRBV2
TGTGCCAGCAGCTCCCAATATGACAACCAAGAGACCCAGTACTTC | CASSSQYDNQETQYF | NA | NA | TRBJ2-5 | 15 | TRBV11-2
TGCGCCAGCAGCCAAGATAGCCCTAGCGGGAGCGCAGATACGCAGTATTTT | CASSQDSPSGSADTQYF | NA | TRBD2 | TRBJ2-3 | 17 | TRBV4-3
TGTGCCAGCAGCTTAACCCCGCCCGGGGGACAGAACACTGAAGCTTTCTTT | CASSLTPPGGQNTEAFF | NA | NA | TRBJ1-1 | 17 | TRBV7-9
TGTGCCAGCAGCCCCGAAGTACTAGTAGTCAGTCATACGCAGTATTTT | CASSPEVLVVSHTQYF | NA | NA | TRBJ2-3 | 16 | TRBV7-6
TGTGCCAGCAGTTTATGGGCAGGGGAGGTACGTCAGCCCCAGCATTTT | CASSLWAGEVRQPQHF | NA | NA | TRBJ1-5 | 16 | TRBV28
TGCAGCGTTGAAGATGCGCTAGGCGGGGATTCCTACAATGAGCAGTTCTTC | CSVEDALGGDSYNEQFF | NA | NA | TRBJ2-1 | 17 | TRBV29-1